Each of the 2 T cell receptor beta chains below was sequenced from the same sample in a study of regulatory T cells in long-lasting Graves disease. The authors built TCR beta libraries using iRepertoire HTBI primers and Arm-PCR of CDR3 regions. TCRdb analysed the multiplex PCR reads with MiXCR anew, one entry per CDR3 protein. The data contain a few hundred thousand distinct CDR3 sequences, around a quarter of them singletons. As to time point: persistent/refractory GD, antithyroid drugs over 5 years with positive TRAb. PBMC-extracted RNA yielded the TCR library. Sample: peripheral blood mononuclear cells (PBMCs), taken when the disease was refractory, from a patient treated with antithyroid drugs. The receptor source for this set is a female donor with Graves disease.

V gene TRBV20-1 combines with J gene TRBJ2-2, with D hard to call. From germline, CDR1 is DFQATT and CDR2 SNEGSKA (reference sequence). Trimming shortened V by 0 bases and J by 2 bases, and 13 bases separated the two germline ends. CDR3 size: 16 residues. The CDR3, as DNA: TGCAGTGCTAGAGATTTTCAGCACAGAAACACCGGGGAGCTGTTTTTT. As protein: CSARDFQHRNTGELFF.

The rearrangement joins TRBV29-1 to TRBJ1-4; TRBD1 is a possible D gene (6 bases). V shed 7 bases and J shed 2 bases, with 11 bases lying between them. The CDR3 has 13 residues. The germline gives CDR1 SQVTM, CDR2 ANQGSEA. DNA for the CDR3: TGCAGCGGAACAGGGTCTACTAATGAAAAACTGTTTTTT. Residues: CSGTGSTNEKLFF.